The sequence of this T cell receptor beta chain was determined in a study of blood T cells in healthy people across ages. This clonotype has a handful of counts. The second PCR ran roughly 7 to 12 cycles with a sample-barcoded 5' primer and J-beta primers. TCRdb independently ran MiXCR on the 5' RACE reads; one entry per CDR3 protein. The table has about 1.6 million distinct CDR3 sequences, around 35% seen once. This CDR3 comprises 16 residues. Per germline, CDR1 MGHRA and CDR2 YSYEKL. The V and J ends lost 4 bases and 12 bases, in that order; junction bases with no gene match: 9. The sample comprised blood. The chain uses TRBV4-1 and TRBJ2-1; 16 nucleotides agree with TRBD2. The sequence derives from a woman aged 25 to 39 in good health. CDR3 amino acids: CASSPQGLAGGPGQFF. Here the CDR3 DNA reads TGCGCCAGCAGCCCACAGGGACTAGCGGGGGGGCCGGGGCAGTTCTTC.